Presented here are 20 T cell receptor beta chains from one specimen sequenced in a study of vaccination effects on CD4 cells after COVID-19. These receptors have no known antigen. The data were produced by immunoSEQ multiplex PCR, yet TCRdb's version contains in-frame clones alone and is incomplete. The profile covers about 45,000 clones, with about 70% appearing a single time and 6.5% to 8.5% taken by the ten largest. At the end of nine to ten days of culture, CD4+ T cells were isolated. Either the BNT162b2 or mRNA-1273 vaccine was given to participants in two doses. The sequencing here drew on CD4+ T cells from PBMCs cultured without peptide, taken after COVID-19 vaccination. The receptor source for this set is a human donor who received a COVID-19 vaccine.

The chain is built from TRBV10-1 and TRBJ2-3; D remains unclear. This CDR3 comprises 13 residues. V lost 4 bases and J 3 bases, leaving 8 bases between the germline ends. The germline V gene encodes CDR1 WNHNN and CDR2 SYGVQD (reference sequence). In nucleotides, the CDR3 is TGCGCCAGCAGTGGCAGCCTGACAGATACGCAGTATTTT. This encodes CASSGSLTDTQYF.

V is TRBV6-5 and J is TRBJ1-4, with D tentatively TRBD1 (5 bases). Trimming stripped 5 bases from V and 0 bases from J, with 10 bases between. The CDR3 has 15 residues. The germline gives CDR1 MNHEY, CDR2 SVGAGI. Written as DNA, the CDR3 is TGTGCCAGCAGTCCCGCGGGGGCAACTAATGAAAAACTGTTTTTT. Encoded protein: CASSPAGATNEKLFF.

This chain links TRBV30 with TRBJ1-5, with unresolved D. CDR3 size: 13 residues. The ends were cut back, 1 base at V and 4 bases at J, with 8 bases in the middle. The germline CDR1 and CDR2 sequences are GTSNPN and SVGIG (reference sequence). CDR3 sequence (DNA): TGTGCCTGGAGTGCCGAGCTGAATCAGCCCCAGCATTTT. Amino acid sequence: CAWSAELNQPQHF.

CDR3 in amino acids: CASRGRWETEAFF. The CDR3, as DNA: TGTGCCAGCCGAGGCCGCTGGGAGACTGAAGCTTTCTTT. The chain has TRBV6-4 and TRBJ1-1; D not certain. The ends were cut back, 8 bases at V and 5 bases at J, with 15 bases in the middle. This CDR3 is 13 amino acids long. Germline lookup yields CDR1 MRHNA and CDR2 SNTAGT.

The chain carries TRBV7-2 and TRBJ2-6; 8 bases map to TRBD1. Germline-derived CDR1 and CDR2 are SGHTA and FQGNSA. Trimming removed 5 bases from V and 0 bases from J; junction bases left unmatched: 3. This CDR3 is 16 amino acids long. In nucleotides, the CDR3 is TGTGCCAGCAGCCGGACAGGGCACTCTGGGGCCAACGTCCTGACTTTC. Residues: CASSRTGHSGANVLTF.

This clone occurred a few times. The rearrangement links TRBV11-2 to TRBJ2-3; TRBD1 might be the D (6 bases). Trimming cost V 0 bases and J 4 bases, with 11 bases left between them. From germline, CDR1 is SGHAT and CDR2 FQNNGV. CDR3 length: 15 amino acids. CDR3 amino acids: CASSLDRGRPDTQYF. CDR3 coding DNA: TGTGCCAGCAGCTTAGACAGGGGTCGCCCAGATACGCAGTATTTT.

The chain has TRBV7-2 and TRBJ1-2; no clear D gene. Trimming removed 5 bases at V and 0 bases at J, with 10 bases between. The CDR3 is made up of 14 amino acids. From germline, CDR1 is SGHTA and CDR2 FQGNSA. CDR3 sequence (DNA): TGTGCCAGCAGCCCCCGCGGGGCTAACTATGGCTACACCTTC. As protein: CASSPRGANYGYTF.

Written as DNA, the CDR3 is TGCGCCAGCAGCCCTCTTGGGAGCAATCAGCCCCAGCATTTT. It is translated as CASSPLGSNQPQHF. This rearrangement joins TRBV5-1 to TRBJ1-5; D is uncertain. The length of the CDR3 is 14 residues. Germline V CDR1 and CDR2: SGHRS, YFSETQ. Trimming shortened V by 4 bases and J by 1 base, and 9 bases separated the two germline ends.

This clone was counted between two and nine times. The chain links TRBV19 to TRBJ2-7; D possibly corresponds to TRBD2 (5 bases). In germline, CDR1 is LNHDA, CDR2 SQIVND (reference sequence). CDR3 size: 13 residues. The V gene lost 5 bases and the J gene lost 3 bases, with 11 bases spanning the gap. CDR3 region: CASSGPGFYEQYF. CDR3 in DNA: TGTGCCAGTAGTGGGCCGGGATTCTACGAGCAGTACTTC.

The chain combines TRBV11-3 with TRBJ2-3; possibly TRBD1 for D (6 bases). Deletions cut 4 bases from V and 2 bases from J, with 13 bases between. Germline V lookup: CDR1 SGHNT, CDR2 YENEEA. The CDR3 loop spans 15 amino acids. CDR3 amino acids: CASSSRGQPTDTQYF. Written as DNA, the CDR3 is TGTGCCAGCAGCTCAAGAGGACAGCCCACAGATACGCAGTATTTT.

The chain recombines TRBV6-1 with TRBJ2-2, with D perhaps matching TRBD2 (5 bases). Trimming stripped 1 base from V and 6 bases from J, with 6 bases between. This CDR3 comprises 13 residues. The germline V gene has CDR1 MNHNS and CDR2 SASEGT. This CDR3 reads CASSEVGAGELFF. The CDR3 DNA sequence: TGTGCCAGCAGTGAAGTGGGAGCCGGGGAGCTGTTTTTT.

V usage is TRBV24-1 and J usage is TRBJ2-6, with D perhaps assigned TRBD1 or TRBD2 (5 bases each). The CDR3 extends over 17 amino acids. Trimming shortened V by 5 bases and J by 1 base, and 14 bases separated the two germline ends. Germline assignment: CDR1 KGHDR and CDR2 SFDVKD. CDR3 amino acids: CATSGGYGTSGANVLTF. Here the CDR3 DNA reads TGTGCCACCAGTGGAGGGTACGGGACGTCTGGGGCCAACGTCCTGACTTTC.

This clone has only one observation. The chain joins TRBV21-1 to TRBJ1-1; the tabulated D call, TRBD1, remains unverified against the DNA. TRBV21-1 is described as a pseudogene. The CDR3 sequence is 16 residues long. Here the CDR3 DNA reads TGTGCCAGCAGCAAAGTAGGGGGAAGGCTGAACACTGAAGCTTTCTTT. It yields the protein CASSKVGGRLNTEAFF.

This clone was detected a few times. The rearrangement links TRBV20-1 to TRBJ2-1; 11 nucleotides match TRBD2. This CDR3 has 19 residues. Per the germline V gene, CDR1 is DFQATT and CDR2 is SNEGSKA (reference sequence). V lost 3 bases and J lost 6; bases outside the gene matches: 19. CDR3 residues: CSASPPAGTSGQSSNEQFF. For the CDR3, the DNA is TGCAGTGCTAGTCCTCCGGCCGGGACTAGCGGCCAATCCAGCAATGAGCAGTTCTTC.

The chain joins TRBV24-1 to TRBJ1-2; the D is unclear. This CDR3 comprises 15 residues. Trimming stripped 4 bases from V and 4 bases from J, with 15 bases between. Per germline, CDR1 KGHDR and CDR2 SFDVKD. CDR3 residues: CATSDSRTGGYGYTF. CDR3 coding DNA: TGTGCCACCAGTGACTCCCGGACTGGCGGCTATGGCTACACCTTC.

The gene calls are TRBV7-8 and TRBJ1-4, with 8 positions matching TRBD1. Germline V gives CDR1 SGHVS, CDR2 FQNEAQ. The CDR3 extends over 17 amino acids. V trimming: 6 bases; J trimming: 4 bases; junction bases outside the gene matches: 13. CDR3 loop: CASSRNPQTGVNEKLFF. CDR3 coding DNA: TGTGCCAGCAGTCGTAACCCCCAGACAGGGGTTAATGAAAAACTGTTTTTT.

The rearrangement uses TRBV11-2 and TRBJ2-1; D is unresolved. The CDR3 length is 15 residues. V lost 4 bases, J lost 9 bases, and 19 bases lay in between. Germline CDR1 and CDR2: SGHAT and FQNNGV. The CDR3 bases are TGTGCCAGCAGCTACCCCGCCTCACCCTATGGTGAGCAGTTCTTC. This translates into CASSYPASPYGEQFF.

The chain has TRBV19 and TRBJ1-5; no reliable D call. With 4 bases removed from V and 9 bases from J, the gap between germline ends came to 13 bases. Germline values: CDR1 LNHDA, CDR2 SQIVND (reference sequence). This CDR3 is 13 amino acids long. CDR3 amino acids: CASSRVGPRPQHF. CDR3 DNA: TGTGCCAGTAGTAGGGTGGGCCCAAGGCCCCAGCATTTT.

The CDR3 here is CASRLRFRIRAKNIQYF. In nucleotides, the CDR3 is TGTGCAAGTCGCTTAAGATTTAGGATTCGGGCCAAAAACATTCAGTACTTC. The chain uses TRBV12-2 and TRBJ2-4. TRBV12-2 counts as a pseudogene. This CDR3 contains 17 residues.

The chain links TRBV10-3 to TRBJ2-2; 7 bases agree with TRBD2. The V gene's germline CDR1 is ENHRY and CDR2 SYGVKD. The CDR3 is 15 residues long. The junction had 7 bases not matched to a gene; V was cut back by 6 bases and J by 3 bases. The CDR3: CAIRGSSGYTGELFF. CDR3 nucleotides: TGTGCCATCAGGGGGTCTAGCGGATACACCGGGGAGCTGTTTTTT.